Below, one T cell receptor (beta chain) is given with its context. This clone was picked up a small number of times. The antigen this receptor binds is unknown. Within one base of it there is no much larger clone, and no base qualities were kept. Each collaborating institution followed its own protocols to collect whole blood in K2EDTA tubes. For TCRbeta analysis, collaborators shipped samples in one of three forms: frozen whole blood, isolated PBMCs, or DNA extracted from either of those sample types. Based on the germline V gene, the CDR1 and CDR2 sequences are MNHEY and SVGAGI. For this chain, trimming is 2 bases at the V end and 6 bases at the J end, and the number of junction bases without a gene match is 7. From the cysteine up to the phenylalanine, the CDR3 has a length of 15 residues. CDR3 DNA is the only sequence kept; it has 45 bases, read in frame from the first base. The sample is drawn from a study of blood T cell repertoires in COVID-19 (dated by TCRdb to 2019 to 2021). Concerning the study at large: Collaborator samples came from the United States, Italy and Spain and covered acute and convalescent phases of COVID-19. Where available, HLA class I and class II types were taken from metadata supplied by the sample provider and were not determined by assay-based typing. The dataset comprised deeply sampled blood TCRbeta repertoires from subjects exposed to, actively infected with, or recovered from COVID-19. Samples were obtained from the ongoing ImmuneRACE study (first 160 participants) and from about 1,300 subjects provided by 6 global collaborators. Sample metadata almost always included a de-identified subject ID, COVID-19 status, age in years and sex. The prospective study material was composed of cDNA or gDNA derived from T cells, B-cell-depleted T cells, or PBMCs. The repertoires were made available in a free public database intended to serve as a resource for research on the immune response to SARS-CoV-2. Here is what the overall study found, with its caveats: Clinical and demographic metadata were provided uncurated, with the amount varying by source and participant.

TCRbeta CDR3 regions were amplified from genomic DNA by means of the immunoSEQ Assay, a bias-controlled multiplex PCR. As for how the authors treated the data: Within the assay, amplification of reference gene primers was used to estimate how many nucleated cells each sample contained. Sequence reads were collapsed and filtered to measure the absolute abundance of every unique TCRbeta CDR3 rearrangement. For each sample, productive Simpson clonality was calculated by taking the square root of Simpson's diversity index across productive rearrangements. TCRdb's version of the immuneACCESS table is confined to in-frame rearrangements and falls short of the full clone set. An unresolved V gene accounts for under half of the shortfall where checked; the remainder is of unknown origin. The D gene and trimming were derived from the DNA, and the V and J assignments and clone size from that table. The sample contains 100,000 to 130,000 clones, around 88% of them found a single time. The ten largest make up around 7% of the sample.

The sequence is built from TRBV6-5 and TRBJ2-1, with TRBD2 matching 7 junction bases. The sequence derives from a man aged 50-60 years with active or convalescent COVID-19. Sequenced material: peripheral blood. The CDR3 protein: CASSYGAGDVNEQFF. At the DNA level, the sequence is TGTGCCAGCAGTTACGGGGCGGGAGACGTCAATGAGCAGTTCTTC.